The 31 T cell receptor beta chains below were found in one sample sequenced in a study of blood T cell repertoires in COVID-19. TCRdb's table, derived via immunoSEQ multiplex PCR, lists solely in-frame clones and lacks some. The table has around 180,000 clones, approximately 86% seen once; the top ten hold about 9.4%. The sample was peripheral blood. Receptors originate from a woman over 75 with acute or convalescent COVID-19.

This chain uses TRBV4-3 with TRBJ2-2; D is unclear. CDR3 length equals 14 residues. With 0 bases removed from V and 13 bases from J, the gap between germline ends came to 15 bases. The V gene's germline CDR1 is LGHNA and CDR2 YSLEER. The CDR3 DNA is TGCGCCAGCAGCCAAGAGTATGGGTCCCCAGGGCTGTTTTTT. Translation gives CASSQEYGSPGLFF.

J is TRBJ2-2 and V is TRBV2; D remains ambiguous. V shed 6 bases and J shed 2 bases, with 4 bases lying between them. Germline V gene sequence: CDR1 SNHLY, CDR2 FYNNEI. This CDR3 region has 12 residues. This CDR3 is CASRLNTGELFF. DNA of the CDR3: TGTGCCAGCAGACTTAACACCGGGGAGCTGTTTTTT.

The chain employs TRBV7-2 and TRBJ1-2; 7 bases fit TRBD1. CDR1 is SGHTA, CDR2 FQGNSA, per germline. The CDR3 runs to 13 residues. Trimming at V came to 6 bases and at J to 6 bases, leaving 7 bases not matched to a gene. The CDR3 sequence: CASRTTTGNGYTF. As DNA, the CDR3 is TGTGCCAGCAGGACGACGACAGGGAATGGCTACACCTTC.

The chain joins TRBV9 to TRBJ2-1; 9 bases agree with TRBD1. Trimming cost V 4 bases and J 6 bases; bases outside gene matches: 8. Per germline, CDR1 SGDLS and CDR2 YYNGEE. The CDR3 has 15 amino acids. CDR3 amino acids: CASSRPGQGFNEQFF. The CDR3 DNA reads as TGTGCCAGCAGCAGACCGGGACAGGGTTTCAATGAGCAGTTCTTC.

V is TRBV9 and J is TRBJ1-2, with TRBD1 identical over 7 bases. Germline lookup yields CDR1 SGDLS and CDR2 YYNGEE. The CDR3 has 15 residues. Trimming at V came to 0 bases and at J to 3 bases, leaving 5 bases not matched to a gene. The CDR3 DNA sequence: TGTGCCAGCAGCGTAGGACAGGGAGTCTACTATGGCTACACCTTC. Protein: CASSVGQGVYYGYTF.

The CDR3 bases are TGCGCCAGCAGCTTGGCCTGGGGGTCCGGACAGGGGGCCAGAGGTACTGAAGCTTTCTTT. This encodes CASSLAWGSGQGARGTEAFF. The chain uses TRBV5-1 and TRBJ1-1; 11 bases are shared with TRBD1. Per germline, CDR1 SGHRS and CDR2 YFSETQ. The CDR3 is 20 residues long. The V and J ends lost 0 bases and 5 bases, in that order; junction bases with no gene match: 18.

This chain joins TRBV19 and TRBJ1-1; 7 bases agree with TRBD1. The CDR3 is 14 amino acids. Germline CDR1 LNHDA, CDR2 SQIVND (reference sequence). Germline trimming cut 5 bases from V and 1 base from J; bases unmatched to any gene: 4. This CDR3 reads CASSPGTENTEAFF. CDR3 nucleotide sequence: TGTGCCAGTAGTCCTGGGACAGAGAACACTGAAGCTTTCTTT.

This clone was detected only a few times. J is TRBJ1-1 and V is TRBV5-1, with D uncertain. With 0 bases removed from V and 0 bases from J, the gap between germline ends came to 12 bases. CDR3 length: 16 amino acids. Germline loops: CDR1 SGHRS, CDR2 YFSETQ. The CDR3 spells CASSLGQVLMNTEAFF. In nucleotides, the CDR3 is TGCGCCAGCAGCTTGGGGCAGGTTCTCATGAACACTGAAGCTTTCTTT.

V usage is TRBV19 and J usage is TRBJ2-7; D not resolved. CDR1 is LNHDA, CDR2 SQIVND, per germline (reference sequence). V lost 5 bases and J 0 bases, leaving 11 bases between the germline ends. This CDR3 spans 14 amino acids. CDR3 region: CASSQSTSSYEQYF. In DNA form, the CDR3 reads TGTGCCAGTAGTCAATCGACAAGCTCCTACGAGCAGTACTTC.

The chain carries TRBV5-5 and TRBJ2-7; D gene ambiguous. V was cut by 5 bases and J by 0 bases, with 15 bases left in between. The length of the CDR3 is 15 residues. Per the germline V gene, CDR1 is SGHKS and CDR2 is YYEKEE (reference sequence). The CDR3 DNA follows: TGTGCCAGCAGTTCCAAACTGATTAGCTCCTACGAGCAGTACTTC. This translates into CASSSKLISSYEQYF.

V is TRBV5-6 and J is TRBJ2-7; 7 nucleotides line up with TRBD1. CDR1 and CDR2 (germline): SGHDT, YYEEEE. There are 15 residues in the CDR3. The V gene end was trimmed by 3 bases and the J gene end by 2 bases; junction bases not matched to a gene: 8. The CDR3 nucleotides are TGTGCCAGCAGCTATACGGGACAGCCGACCTACGAGCAGTACTTC. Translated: CASSYTGQPTYEQYF.

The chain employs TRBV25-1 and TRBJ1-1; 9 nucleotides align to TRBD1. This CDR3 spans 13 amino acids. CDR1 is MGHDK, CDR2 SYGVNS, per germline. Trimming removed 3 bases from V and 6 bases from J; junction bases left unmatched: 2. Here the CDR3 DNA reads TGTGCCAGCAGTGACGGGGACAGGGCTGAAGCTTTCTTT. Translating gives CASSDGDRAEAFF.

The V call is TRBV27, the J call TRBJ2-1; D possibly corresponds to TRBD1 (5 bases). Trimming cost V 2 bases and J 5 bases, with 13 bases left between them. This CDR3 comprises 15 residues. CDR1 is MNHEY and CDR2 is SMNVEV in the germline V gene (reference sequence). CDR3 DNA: TGTGCCAGCAGTTTACGCCAGGGAAGTCACAATGAGCAGTTCTTC. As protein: CASSLRQGSHNEQFF.

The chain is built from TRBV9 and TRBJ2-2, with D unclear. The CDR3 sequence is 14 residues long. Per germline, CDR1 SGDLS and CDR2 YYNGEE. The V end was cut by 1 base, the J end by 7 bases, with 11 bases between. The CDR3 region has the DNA TGTGCCAGCAGCGTAAGTTGGTCCTACGGGGAGCTGTTTTTT. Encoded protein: CASSVSWSYGELFF.

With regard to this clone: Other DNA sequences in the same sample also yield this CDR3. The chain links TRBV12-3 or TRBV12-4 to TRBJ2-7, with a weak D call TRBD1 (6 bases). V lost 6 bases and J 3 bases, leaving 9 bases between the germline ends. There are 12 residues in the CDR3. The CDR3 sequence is CASSLQGYEQYF. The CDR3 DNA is TGTGCCAGCAGCCTACAGGGCTACGAGCAGTACTTC.

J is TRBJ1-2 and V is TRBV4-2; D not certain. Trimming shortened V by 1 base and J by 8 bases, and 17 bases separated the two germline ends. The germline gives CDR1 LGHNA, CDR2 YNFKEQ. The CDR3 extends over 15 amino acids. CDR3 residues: CASSQVKGGNRGYTF. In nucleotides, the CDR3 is TGTGCCAGCAGCCAAGTAAAGGGAGGGAATAGGGGCTACACCTTC.

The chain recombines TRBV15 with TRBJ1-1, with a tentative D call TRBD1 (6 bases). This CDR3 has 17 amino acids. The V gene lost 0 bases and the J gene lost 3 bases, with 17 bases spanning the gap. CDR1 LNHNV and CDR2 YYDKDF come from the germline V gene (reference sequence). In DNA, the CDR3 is TGTGCCACCAGCAGAGATTGGGGGCGCGGTCGGTACACTGAAGCTTTCTTT. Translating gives CATSRDWGRGRYTEAFF.

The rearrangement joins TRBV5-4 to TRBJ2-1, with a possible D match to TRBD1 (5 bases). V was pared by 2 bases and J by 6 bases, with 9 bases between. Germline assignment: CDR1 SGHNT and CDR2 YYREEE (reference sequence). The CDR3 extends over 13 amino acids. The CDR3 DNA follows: TGTGCCAGCAGCTTAACAGGTCTCAATGAGCAGTTCTTC. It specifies CASSLTGLNEQFF. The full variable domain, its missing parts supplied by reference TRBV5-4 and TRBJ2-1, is ETGVTQSPTHLIKTRGQQVTLRCSSQSGHNTVSWYQQALGQGPQFIFQYYREEENGRGNFPPRFSGLQFPNYSSELNVNALELDDSALYLCASSLTGLNEQFFGPGTRLTVL.

In DNA, the CDR3 is TGTGCCAGCAGCTTAGGAGCCAACGCTGACACAGATACGCAGTATTTT. Its protein is CASSLGANADTDTQYF. The chain links TRBV11-2 to TRBJ2-3; the D is unclear. V lost 1 base to trimming and J lost 2 bases, with 13 bases between them. The CDR3 loop spans 16 amino acids. In germline, CDR1 is SGHAT, CDR2 FQNNGV.

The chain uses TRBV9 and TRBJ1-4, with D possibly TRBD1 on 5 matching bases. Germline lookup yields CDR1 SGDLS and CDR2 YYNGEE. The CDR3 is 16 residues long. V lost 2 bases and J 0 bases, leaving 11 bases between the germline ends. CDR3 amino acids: CASSVHPGTTNEKLFF. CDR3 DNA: TGTGCCAGCAGCGTCCATCCAGGGACAACTAATGAAAAACTGTTTTTT.

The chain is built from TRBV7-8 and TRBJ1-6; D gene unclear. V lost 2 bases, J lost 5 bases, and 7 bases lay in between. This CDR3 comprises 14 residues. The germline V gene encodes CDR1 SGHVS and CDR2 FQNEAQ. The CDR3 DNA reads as TGTGCCAGCAGCTTAACAGTTAATAATTCACCCCTCCACTTT. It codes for CASSLTVNNSPLHF.

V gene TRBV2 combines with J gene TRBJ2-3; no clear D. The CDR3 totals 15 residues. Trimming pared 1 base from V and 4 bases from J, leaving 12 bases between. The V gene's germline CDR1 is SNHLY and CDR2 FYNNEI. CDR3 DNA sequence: TGTGCCAGCAGTGAAGGGCGGCCAGACGCAGATACGCAGTATTTT. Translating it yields CASSEGRPDADTQYF.

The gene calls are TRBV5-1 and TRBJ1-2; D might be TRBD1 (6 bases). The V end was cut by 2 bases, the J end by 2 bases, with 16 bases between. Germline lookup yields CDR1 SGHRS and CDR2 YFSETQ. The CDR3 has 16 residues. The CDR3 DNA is TGCGCCAGCAGCTTCGATCCAGGGGAAGGGAACTATGGCTACACCTTC. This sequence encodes CASSFDPGEGNYGYTF.

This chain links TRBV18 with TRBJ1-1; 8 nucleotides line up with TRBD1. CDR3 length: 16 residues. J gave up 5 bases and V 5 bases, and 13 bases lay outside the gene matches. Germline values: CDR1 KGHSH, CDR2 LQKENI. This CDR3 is CASSASGGELGTEAFF. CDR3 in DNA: TGTGCCAGCTCAGCATCAGGGGGCGAATTGGGAACTGAAGCTTTCTTT.

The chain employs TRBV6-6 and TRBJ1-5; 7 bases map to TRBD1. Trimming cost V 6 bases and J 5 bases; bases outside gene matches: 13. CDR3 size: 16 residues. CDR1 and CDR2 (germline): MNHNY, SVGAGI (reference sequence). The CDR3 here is CASRSRRQGTDQPQHF. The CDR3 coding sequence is TGTGCCAGCAGGAGCCGTCGACAGGGTACGGATCAGCCCCAGCATTTT.

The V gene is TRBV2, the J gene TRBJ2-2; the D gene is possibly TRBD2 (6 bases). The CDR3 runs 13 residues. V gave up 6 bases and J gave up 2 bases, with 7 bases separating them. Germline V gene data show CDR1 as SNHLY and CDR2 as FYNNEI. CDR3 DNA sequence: TGTGCCAGCAGGCGGGGTAACACCGGGGAGCTGTTTTTT. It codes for CASRRGNTGELFF.

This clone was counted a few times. As DNA, the CDR3 is TGTGCCAGTAGTCTCCAGACAGGGGGCACAGATACGCAGTATTTT. As protein: CASSLQTGGTDTQYF. This chain links TRBV19 with TRBJ2-3, with TRBD1 matching over 8 bases. Germline trimming cut 5 bases from V and 1 base from J; bases unmatched to any gene: 5. The CDR3 has 15 residues. Germline assignment: CDR1 LNHDA and CDR2 SQIVND (reference sequence).

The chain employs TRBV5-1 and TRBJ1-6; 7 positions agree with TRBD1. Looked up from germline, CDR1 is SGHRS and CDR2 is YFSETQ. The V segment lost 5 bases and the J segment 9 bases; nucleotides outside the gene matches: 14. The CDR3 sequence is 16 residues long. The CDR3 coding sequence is TGCGCCAGCAGTCCAAAACTAACAGGGGCAACTTCACCCCTCCACTTT. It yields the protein CASSPKLTGATSPLHF.

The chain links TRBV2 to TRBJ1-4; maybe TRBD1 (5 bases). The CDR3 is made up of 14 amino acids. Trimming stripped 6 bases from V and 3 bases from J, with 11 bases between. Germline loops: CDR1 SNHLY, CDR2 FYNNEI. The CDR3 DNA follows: TGTGCCAGCAGAGTCGGGGGGGCTAATGAAAAACTGTTTTTT. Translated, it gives CASRVGGANEKLFF.

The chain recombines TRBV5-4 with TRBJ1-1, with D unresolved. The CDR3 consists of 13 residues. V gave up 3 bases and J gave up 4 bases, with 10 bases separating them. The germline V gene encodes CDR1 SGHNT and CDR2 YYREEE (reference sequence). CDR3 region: CASSWVQATEAFF. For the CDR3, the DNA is TGTGCCAGCAGCTGGGTCCAGGCCACTGAAGCTTTCTTT.

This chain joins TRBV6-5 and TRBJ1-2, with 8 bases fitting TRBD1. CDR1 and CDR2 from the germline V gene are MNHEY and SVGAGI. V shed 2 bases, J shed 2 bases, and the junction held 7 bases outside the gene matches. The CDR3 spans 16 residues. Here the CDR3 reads CASSYRPGQVNYGYTF. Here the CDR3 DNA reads TGTGCCAGCAGTTACCGACCGGGACAGGTGAACTATGGCTACACCTTC.